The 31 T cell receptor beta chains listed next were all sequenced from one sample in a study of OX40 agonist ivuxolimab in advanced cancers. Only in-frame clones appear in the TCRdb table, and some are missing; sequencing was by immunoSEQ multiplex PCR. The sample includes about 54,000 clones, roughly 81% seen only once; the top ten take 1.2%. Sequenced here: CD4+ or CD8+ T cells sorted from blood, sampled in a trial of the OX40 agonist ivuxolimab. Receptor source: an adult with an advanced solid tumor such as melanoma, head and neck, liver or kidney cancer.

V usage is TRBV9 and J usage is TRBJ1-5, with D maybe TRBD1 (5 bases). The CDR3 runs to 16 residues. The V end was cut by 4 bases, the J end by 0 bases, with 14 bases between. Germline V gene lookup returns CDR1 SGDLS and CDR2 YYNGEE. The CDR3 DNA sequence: TGTGCCAGCAGCCGGGATCGGGGGGGTAGCAATCAGCCCCAGCATTTT. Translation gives CASSRDRGGSNQPQHF.

The CDR3 reads CAGFGDRAAFF. The DNA for the CDR3 is TGTGCCGGGTTTGGGGACAGGGCAGCTTTCTTT. The J gene is TRBJ1-1, the V gene TRBV30; 9 positions match TRBD1. The CDR3 contains 11 residues. Germline assignment: CDR1 GTSNPN and CDR2 SVGIG (reference sequence). Trimming took 8 bases from V and 10 from J; bases not matched to a gene: 8.

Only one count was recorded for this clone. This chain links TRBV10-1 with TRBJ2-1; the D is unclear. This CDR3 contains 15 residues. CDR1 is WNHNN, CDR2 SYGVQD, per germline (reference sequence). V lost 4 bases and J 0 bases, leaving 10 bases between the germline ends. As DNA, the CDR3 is TGCGCCAGCAGTGGACATAGTAGCTCCTACAATGAGCAGTTCTTC. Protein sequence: CASSGHSSSYNEQFF.

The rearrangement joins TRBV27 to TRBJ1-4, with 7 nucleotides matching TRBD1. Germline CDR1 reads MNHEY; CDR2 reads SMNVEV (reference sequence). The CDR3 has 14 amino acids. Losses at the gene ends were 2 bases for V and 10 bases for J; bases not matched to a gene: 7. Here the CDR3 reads CASSLERQGGKLFF. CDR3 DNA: TGTGCCAGCAGTTTAGAAAGACAGGGAGGAAAACTGTTTTTT. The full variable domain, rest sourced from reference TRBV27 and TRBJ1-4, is EAQVTQNPRYLITVTGKKLTVTCSQNMNHEYMSWYRQDPGLGLRQIYYSMNVEVTDKGDVPEGYKVSRKEKRNFPLILESPSPNQTSLYFCASSLERQGGKLFFGSGTQLSVL.

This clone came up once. CDR3 sequence (DNA): TGTGCCAGCAGCGTAGTCCCGGGACAGGGGGCGAGCTCTGGGGCCAACGTCCTGACTTTC. Protein product: CASSVVPGQGASSGANVLTF. This sequence joins TRBV9 and TRBJ2-6; 12 bases line up with TRBD1. Germline CDR1 reads SGDLS; CDR2 reads YYNGEE. This CDR3 contains 20 residues. V lost 0 bases, J lost 0 bases, and 7 bases stayed unmatched.

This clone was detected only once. Here the CDR3 reads CASSISREKLFF. DNA for the CDR3: TGTGCCAGTAGTATAAGCAGGGAAAAACTGTTTTTT. This chain joins TRBV19 and TRBJ1-4; D gene unclear. In germline, CDR1 is LNHDA, CDR2 SQIVND (reference sequence). Trimming pared 2 bases from V and 8 bases from J, leaving 6 bases between. The CDR3 is made up of 12 amino acids.

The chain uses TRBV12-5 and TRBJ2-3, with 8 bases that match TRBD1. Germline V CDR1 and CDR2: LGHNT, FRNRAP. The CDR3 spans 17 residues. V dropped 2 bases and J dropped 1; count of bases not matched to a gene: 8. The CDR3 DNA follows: TGTGCTAGTGGTTTGCGAGGAACGGGACAGGGCACAGATACGCAGTATTTT. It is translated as CASGLRGTGQGTDTQYF.

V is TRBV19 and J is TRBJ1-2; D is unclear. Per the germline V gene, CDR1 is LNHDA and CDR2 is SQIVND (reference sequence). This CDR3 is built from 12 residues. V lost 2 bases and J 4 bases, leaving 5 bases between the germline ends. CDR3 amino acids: CASSIFGYGYTF. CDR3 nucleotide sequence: TGTGCCAGTAGTATATTCGGCTATGGCTACACCTTC.

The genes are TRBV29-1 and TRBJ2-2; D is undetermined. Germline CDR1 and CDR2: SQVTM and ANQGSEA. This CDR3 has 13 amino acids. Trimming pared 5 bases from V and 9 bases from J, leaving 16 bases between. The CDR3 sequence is CSVSTPTSRELFF. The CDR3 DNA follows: TGCAGCGTTTCCACCCCTACAAGCAGGGAGCTGTTTTTT.

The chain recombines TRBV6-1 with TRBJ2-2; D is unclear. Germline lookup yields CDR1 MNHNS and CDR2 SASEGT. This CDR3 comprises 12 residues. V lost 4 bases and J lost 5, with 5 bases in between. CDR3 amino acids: CASSVPTGELFF. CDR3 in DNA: TGTGCCAGCAGTGTACCAACCGGGGAGCTGTTTTTT.

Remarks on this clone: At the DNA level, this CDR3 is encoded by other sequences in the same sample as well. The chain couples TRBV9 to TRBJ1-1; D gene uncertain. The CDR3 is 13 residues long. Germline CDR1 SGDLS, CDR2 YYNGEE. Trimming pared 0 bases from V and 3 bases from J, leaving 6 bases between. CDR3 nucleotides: TGTGCCAGCAGCGTAGGCGGGGACACTGAAGCTTTCTTT. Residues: CASSVGGDTEAFF.

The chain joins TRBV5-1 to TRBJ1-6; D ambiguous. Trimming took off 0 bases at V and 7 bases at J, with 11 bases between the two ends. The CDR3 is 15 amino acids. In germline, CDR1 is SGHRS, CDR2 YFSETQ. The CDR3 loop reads CASSLGTGWNSPLHF. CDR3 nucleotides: TGCGCCAGCAGCTTGGGTACCGGCTGGAATTCACCCCTCCACTTT.

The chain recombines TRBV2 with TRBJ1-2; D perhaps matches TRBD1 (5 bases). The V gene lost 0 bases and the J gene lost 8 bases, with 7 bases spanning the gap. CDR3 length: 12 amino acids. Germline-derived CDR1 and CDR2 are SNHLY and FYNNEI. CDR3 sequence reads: CASSEAGTGYTF. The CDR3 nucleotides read TGTGCCAGCAGTGAAGCAGGGACCGGCTACACCTTC.

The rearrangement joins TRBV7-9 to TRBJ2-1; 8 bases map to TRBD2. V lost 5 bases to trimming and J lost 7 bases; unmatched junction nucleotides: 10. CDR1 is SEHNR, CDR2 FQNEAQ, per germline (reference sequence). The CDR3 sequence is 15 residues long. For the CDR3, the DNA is TGTGCCAGCAGCCATCGTGCGGGAGGTGAAAATGAGCAGTTCTTC. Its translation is CASSHRAGGENEQFF. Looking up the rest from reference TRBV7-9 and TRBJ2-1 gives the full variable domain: DTGVSQNPRHKITKRGQNVTFRCDPISEHNRLYWYRQTLGQGPEFLTYFQNEAQLEKSRLLSDRFSAERPKGSFSTLEIQRTEQGDSAMYLCASSHRAGGENEQFFGPGTRLTVL.

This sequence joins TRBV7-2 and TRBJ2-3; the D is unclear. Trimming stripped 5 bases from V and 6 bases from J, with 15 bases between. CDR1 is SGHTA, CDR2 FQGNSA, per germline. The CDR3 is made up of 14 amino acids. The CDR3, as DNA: TGTGCCAGCAGCCTGGGTGGCCTCCGGGATACGCAGTATTTT. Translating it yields CASSLGGLRDTQYF. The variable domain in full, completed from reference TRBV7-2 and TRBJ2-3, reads GAGVSQSPSNKVTEKGKDVELRCDPISGHTALYWYRQSLGQGLEFLIYFQGNSAPDKSGLPSDRFSAERTGGSVSTLTIQRTQQEDSAVYLCASSLGGLRDTQYFGPGTRLTVL.

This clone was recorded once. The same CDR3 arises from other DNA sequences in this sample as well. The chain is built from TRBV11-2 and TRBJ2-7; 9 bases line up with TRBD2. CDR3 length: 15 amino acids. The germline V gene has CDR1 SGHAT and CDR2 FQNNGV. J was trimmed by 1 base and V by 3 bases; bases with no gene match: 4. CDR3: CASSLTSGISYEQYF. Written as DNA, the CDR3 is TGTGCCAGCAGCTTGACTAGCGGAATTTCCTACGAGCAGTACTTC.

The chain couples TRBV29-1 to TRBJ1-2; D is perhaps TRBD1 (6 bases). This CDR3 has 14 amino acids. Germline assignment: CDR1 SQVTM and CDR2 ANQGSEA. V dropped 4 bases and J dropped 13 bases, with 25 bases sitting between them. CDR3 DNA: TGCAGCGTTGTGTCCCCTGAGCGACAGGTGGCGGGCACCTTC. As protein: CSVVSPERQVAGTF.

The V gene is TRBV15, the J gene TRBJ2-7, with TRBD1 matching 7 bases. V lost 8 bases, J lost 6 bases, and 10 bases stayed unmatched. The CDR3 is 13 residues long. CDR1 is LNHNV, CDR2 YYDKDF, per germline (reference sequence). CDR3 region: CATGTDRAIEQYF. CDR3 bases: TGTGCCACCGGTACAGACAGGGCGATCGAGCAGTACTTC.

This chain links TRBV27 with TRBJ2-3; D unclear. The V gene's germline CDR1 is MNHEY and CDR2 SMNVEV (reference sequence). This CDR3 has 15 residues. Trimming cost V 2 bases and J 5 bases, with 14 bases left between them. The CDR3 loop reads CASSLMASLVDTQYF. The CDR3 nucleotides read TGTGCCAGCAGTTTAATGGCGTCCCTCGTAGATACGCAGTATTTT.

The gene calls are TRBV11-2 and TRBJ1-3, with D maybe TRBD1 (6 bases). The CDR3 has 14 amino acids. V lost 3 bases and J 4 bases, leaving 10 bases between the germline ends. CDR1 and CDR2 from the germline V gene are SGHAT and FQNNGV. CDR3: CASSLDRTGNTIYF. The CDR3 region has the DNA TGTGCCAGCAGCTTGGACAGAACAGGAAACACCATATATTTT.

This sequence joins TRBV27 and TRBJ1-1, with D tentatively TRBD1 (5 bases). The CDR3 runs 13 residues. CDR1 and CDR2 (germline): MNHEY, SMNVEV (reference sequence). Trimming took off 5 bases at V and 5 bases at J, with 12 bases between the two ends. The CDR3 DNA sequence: TGTGCCAGCAGTGACCGGGGGTGGACTGAAGCTTTCTTT. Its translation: CASSDRGWTEAFF.

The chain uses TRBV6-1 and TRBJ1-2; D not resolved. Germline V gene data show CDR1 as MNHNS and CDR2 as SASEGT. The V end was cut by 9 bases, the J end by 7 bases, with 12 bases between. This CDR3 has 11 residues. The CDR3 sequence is CASDLVAGYTF. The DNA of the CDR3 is TGTGCCAGTGATTTAGTAGCTGGCTACACCTTC.

The CDR3 region is CASSGTSGWGSPEAFF. The CDR3 DNA reads as TGTGCCAGCAGCGGGACAAGTGGTTGGGGTAGCCCTGAAGCTTTCTTT. The genes are TRBV9 and TRBJ1-1, with D maybe TRBD1 (5 bases). CDR3 length equals 16 residues. Germline V gives CDR1 SGDLS, CDR2 YYNGEE. The germline V and J ends were trimmed by 3 bases and 6 bases, with 21 bases remaining between them.

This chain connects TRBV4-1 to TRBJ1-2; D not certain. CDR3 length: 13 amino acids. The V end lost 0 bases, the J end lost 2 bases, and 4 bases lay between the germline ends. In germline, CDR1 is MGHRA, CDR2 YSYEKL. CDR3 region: CASSQDGNYGYTF. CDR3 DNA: TGCGCCAGCAGCCAAGATGGGAACTATGGCTACACCTTC.

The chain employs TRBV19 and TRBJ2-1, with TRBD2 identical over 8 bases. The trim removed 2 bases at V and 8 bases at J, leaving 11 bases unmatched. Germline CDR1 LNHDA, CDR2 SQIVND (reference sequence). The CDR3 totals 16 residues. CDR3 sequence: CASSIRSGGATDEQFF. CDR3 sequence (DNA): TGTGCCAGTAGTATACGATCCGGGGGGGCTACGGATGAGCAGTTCTTC.

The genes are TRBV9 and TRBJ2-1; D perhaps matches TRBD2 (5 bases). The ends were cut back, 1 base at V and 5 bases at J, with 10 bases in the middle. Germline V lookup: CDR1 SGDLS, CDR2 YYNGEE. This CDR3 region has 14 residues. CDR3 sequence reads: CASSVSPADNEQFF. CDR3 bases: TGTGCCAGCAGCGTAAGCCCAGCGGACAATGAGCAGTTCTTC.

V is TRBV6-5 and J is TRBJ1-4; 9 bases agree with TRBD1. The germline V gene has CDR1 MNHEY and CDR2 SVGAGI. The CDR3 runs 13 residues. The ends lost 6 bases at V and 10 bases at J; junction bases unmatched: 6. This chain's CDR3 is CASRLGQGGKLFF. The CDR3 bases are TGTGCCAGCAGACTGGGACAGGGTGGAAAACTGTTTTTT.

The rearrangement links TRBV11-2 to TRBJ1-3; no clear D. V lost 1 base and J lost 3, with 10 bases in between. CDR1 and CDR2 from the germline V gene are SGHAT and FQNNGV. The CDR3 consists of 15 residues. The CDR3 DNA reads TGTGCCAGCAGCTTAGCACGCAGTTTTGGAAACACCATATATTTT. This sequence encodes CASSLARSFGNTIYF.

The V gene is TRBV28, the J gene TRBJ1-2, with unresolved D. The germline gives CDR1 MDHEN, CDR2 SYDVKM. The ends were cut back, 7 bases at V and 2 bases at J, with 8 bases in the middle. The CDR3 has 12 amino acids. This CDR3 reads CASTVSNYGYTF. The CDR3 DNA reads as TGTGCCAGCACAGTTTCAAACTATGGCTACACCTTC.

The CDR3 loop reads CATSRPGQGMNTEAFF. DNA for the CDR3: TGTGCCACCAGCAGGCCGGGCCAGGGGATGAACACTGAAGCTTTCTTT. The chain joins TRBV15 to TRBJ1-1; TRBD1 might be the D (6 bases). The V gene's germline CDR1 is LNHNV and CDR2 YYDKDF (reference sequence). This CDR3 has 16 residues. V was cut by 3 bases and J by 0 bases, with 14 bases left in between.

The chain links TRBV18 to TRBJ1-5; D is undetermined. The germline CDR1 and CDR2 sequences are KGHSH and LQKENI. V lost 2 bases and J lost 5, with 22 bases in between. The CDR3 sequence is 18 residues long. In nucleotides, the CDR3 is TGTGCCAGCTCACCAGGGCCCGGGAGGCTCGGGGTCGATCAGCCCCAGCATTTT. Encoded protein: CASSPGPGRLGVDQPQHF. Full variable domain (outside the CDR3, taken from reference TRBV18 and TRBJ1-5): NAGVMQNPRHLVRRRGQEARLRCSPMKGHSHVYWYRQLPEEGLKFMVYLQKENIIDESGMPKERFSAEFPKEGPSILRIQQVVRGDSAAYFCASSPGPGRLGVDQPQHFGDGTRLSIL.